The 6 T cell receptor beta chains in this list originate from one sample, sequenced in a study of identifying expanded T cells in peripheral blood. TCRdb's table, derived via immunoSEQ multiplex PCR, lists solely in-frame clones and lacks some. The table includes some 130,000 clones, around nine tenths detected once. The sequenced sample was blood. The receptors were gathered from a person between 18 and 70 years old in good health.

This chain uses TRBV9 with TRBJ1-2, with 10 bases that match TRBD1. The trim removed 3 bases at V and 4 bases at J, leaving 6 bases unmatched. Germline lookup yields CDR1 SGDLS and CDR2 YYNGEE. The CDR3 spans 15 residues. The CDR3 sequence is CASSASGQGIYGYTF. CDR3 nucleotides: TGTGCCAGCAGCGCATCGGGACAGGGGATCTATGGCTACACCTTC.

V is TRBV28 and J is TRBJ1-2; D is unresolved. Germline loops: CDR1 MDHEN, CDR2 SYDVKM. Trimming stripped 1 base from V and 6 bases from J, with 6 bases between. The CDR3 runs 12 residues. CDR3 residues: CASSLLDDGYTF. DNA of the CDR3: TGTGCCAGCAGTTTATTAGACGATGGCTACACCTTC.

The chain links TRBV7-3 to TRBJ1-2; possible D gene TRBD1, 5 bases. This CDR3 has 15 amino acids. Trimming left V 5 bases short and J 0 bases short, with 13 bases between. CDR1 is SGHTA and CDR2 is FQGTGA in the germline V gene. The CDR3 DNA is TGTGCCAGCAGCCCCCCAGGGTCCGCTAACTATGGCTACACCTTC. Its translation: CASSPPGSANYGYTF.

The rearrangement joins TRBV18 to TRBJ2-7; D is unclear. CDR3 size: 14 residues. Germline V gene data show CDR1 as KGHSH and CDR2 as LQKENI. V was trimmed by 3 bases and J by 1 base, leaving 10 bases between them. The CDR3, as DNA: TGTGCCAGCTCACCCGCAACGGAATCCTACGAGCAGTACTTC. Protein sequence: CASSPATESYEQYF.

The chain employs TRBV19 and TRBJ2-3, with 8 bases that match TRBD2. V lost 5 bases to trimming and J lost 6 bases; unmatched junction nucleotides: 10. This CDR3 region has 15 residues. The V gene's germline CDR1 is LNHDA and CDR2 SQIVND (reference sequence). The CDR3: CASSWQRERGDTQYF. The CDR3 nucleotides are TGTGCCAGTAGTTGGCAGCGGGAGCGGGGGGATACGCAGTATTTT. The variable domain in full, completed from reference TRBV19 and TRBJ2-3, reads DGGITQSPKYLFRKEGQNVTLSCEQNLNHDAMYWYRQDPGQGLRLIYYSQIVNDFQKGDIAEGYSVSREKKESFPLTVTSAQKNPTAFYLCASSWQRERGDTQYFGPGTRLTVL.

The chain recombines TRBV18 with TRBJ1-2, with D possibly matching TRBD1 (5 bases). V dropped 3 bases and J dropped 5 bases, with 10 bases sitting between them. The CDR3 has 13 residues. Per the germline V gene, CDR1 is KGHSH and CDR2 is LQKENI. CDR3 coding DNA: TGTGCCAGCTCACCTGGGGGTTTATATGGCTACACCTTC. Amino acid sequence: CASSPGGLYGYTF.